This T cell receptor (beta chain) emerged from a study of cytomegalovirus exposure and HLA in healthy donors (dated by TCRdb to 2016 to 2017). About the study as a whole: An earlier analysis of approximately 640 of the donors reported 250 to 350 Gb of sequence data and 117 million unique TCR beta sequences from roughly 180 million T cells. The aim of the study was to test whether cataloging public T cell receptors could identify signatures of past pathogen exposure. Alongside the repertoire data, information on donor age, sex, ethnicity and CMV serostatus was compiled. In a later genetic analysis, genome-wide SNP genotypes for 398 of the 666 donors were used, and that subset was treated as a discovery cohort. Approximately 300 gigabases of sequencing data and approximately 80 million unique TCR sequences were included in an early release covering 550 to 800 HLA-typed donors. The genetic ancestry cluster associated with self-reported Caucasian donors included roughly four fifths of the 398 genotyped donors. In the later analysis, no new phenotypic data were used to find candidate immune exposures; instead, reliance was placed on TCR beta sequences and their occurrence across donors. The number of donors typed differed by locus, with about 620-630 for A, B, C, DRB1 and DQB1, around 560 for DQA1, 600 to 610 for DPA1, and over 400 for DPB1. Every discovery cohort repertoire had been produced on one sequencing platform. In addition to the first cohort of 650 to 800 subjects, a separate validation cohort of approximately 110 different subjects was used. Using immunosequencing, the study profiled T cell repertoires from 666 subjects and related those repertoires to cytomegalovirus serostatus. To predict cytomegalovirus infection status, the study brought together high-throughput TCR immunosequencing, statistical association of individual TCRs with disease status, and machine learning. Both class I and class II loci were covered by HLA typing, at four-digit resolution. A few DR-DQ haplotypes were treated as single units for association and clustering because of strong linkage in the cohort. In a later analysis, previously published TCR beta repertoires from 550 to 750 donors were re-analyzed and high-resolution HLA genotyping was added so that TCR occurrence patterns could be studied. On average, roughly 200,000 unique TCR beta nucleotide sequences were sequenced per donor among fewer than 500 genotyped donors of the cohort, with about 17% of those sequences being non-productive. An earlier analysis of 450 to 750 of the donors used high-throughput TCR beta sequencing to judge whether each TCR beta V gene segment behaved as functional or pseudogenic.

The library was built by means of the immunoSEQ multiplex PCR assay. The multiplex PCR relied on a mix of 60 forward primers for TCR Vbeta segments and 13 reverse primers for TCR Jbeta segments. A multiplex PCR assay on genomic DNA amplified the CDR3 region of rearranged TCR beta genes. On the Illumina HiSeq System, the amplified TCR beta libraries were sequenced as 87-base-pair reads. From the authors' description of their analysis: In a later analysis, some 80 million unique TCR beta chains were counted across the 500 to 850 repertoires, and roughly 11 million of these chains were shared by at least two donors. Raw reads were error-corrected and collapsed into unique sequences with a nearest-neighbor algorithm that merged closely related sequences to remove PCR and sequencing errors. Alignment of CDR3 sequences to IMGT reference sequences was used to assign V, D and J gene segments. Each retained sequence needed at least a six-nucleotide match to both a V gene segment and a J gene segment. Rearrangements were called productive when the CDR3 lacked stop codons and stayed in frame with V and J; all others were non-productive. CDR3 was defined by IMGT convention, running from the second conserved V-encoded cysteine to the conserved J-encoded phenylalanine. Sequences without an unambiguous match to a single V gene segment were excluded from the earlier analysis of almost 600 of the donors. An earlier analysis of approximately 590 of the donors classified V segments as functional when productive rearrangements were above 56.7% and as segregating when the standard deviation between donors was above 5%. A statistical classification framework was built for diagnosing cytomegalovirus status from the catalog of TCR beta chain sequences. V and J gene assignment, in a later analysis, came from comparing TCR nucleotide sequences with IMGT/GENE-DB human TR gene sequences. A later analysis assigned CDR3 sequences and most-parsimonious VDJ recombination scenarios with the TCRdist pipeline. In a later analysis, every TCR beta chain was defined by the combination of its CDR3 amino acid sequence and its V-gene family, and reads without a unique V-gene family were dropped. To address suspected cross-contamination and a sequencing artifact, a later analysis removed some 620 highly shared, low-generation-probability nucleotide sequences. In a later analysis, a clonal expansion index for each public chain was calculated from normalized within-repertoire ranks of inferred template counts. Generation probabilities in a later analysis came from a VDJ recombination model fitted to out-of-frame rearrangements, and those results were checked against IGoR. A later analysis scored TCR-TCR, TCR-HLA and TCR-CMV co-occurrence with hypergeometric tests, applying a repertoire-size bias correction to TCR pairs. To estimate false discovery rates, a later analysis permuted the HLA or CMV assignments 20 times. In a later analysis, co-occurring TCRs were grouped using DBSCAN, and TCRdist sequence similarity was added for clustering within HLA-allele-positive subsets. Repertoires with fewer than 30,000 or more than 120,000 public chains, plus five repertoires with anomalous nucleotide sharing, were excluded from co-occurrence clustering. The table comes from immuneACCESS by way of TCRdb, which keeps in-frame sequences with V and J called. Part of the clones is missing from these tables; in studies checked, under half for an unresolved V gene and the rest for unknown reasons. V and J calls and clone size are given by that table; D and trimming were obtained from the DNA. Present in this sample are around 140,000 clones, about three quarters of which were seen just once. The top ten clones comprise about 3.9% of the sample.

The investigation overall reported the following: Broadly in line with IMGT annotations, most TCR beta V segments showed up in productive rearrangements about 87% or about 30% of the time in an earlier analysis of a few hundred of the donors. V-gene and J-gene trimming of TCR beta chains was associated with a missense DCLRE1C variant in a later genetic analysis, and the association was replicated in an independent cohort. While some public TCRs were present in many individuals, most TCR sequences turned up only very rarely across donors. Some IMGT-functional V segments, including TRBV6-2 and TRBV6-3, could not be distinguished by the 87-base-pair reads and were therefore excluded. In a later analysis, TCR association rates were found to vary across HLA loci, with the most associated TCRs seen for DRB1 alleles and the fewest for HLA-C alleles. When HLA alleles, especially DR and DQ, strongly co-occurred, attributing TCR associations to individual alleles was difficult. A further reported finding was that TCR beta sequences accurately predicted the HLA-A and HLA-B alleles for most subjects in the first cohort. In both the original and validation cohorts, the classifier was reported to diagnose cytomegalovirus status with high specificity and sensitivity. Specific HLA alleles were associated with over 15,000 TCR beta sequences at a false discovery rate of 0.05 in a later analysis. Only TCR beta chains were sequenced in this cohort, and the absence of alpha or paired-chain data limited detectable features. According to a later analysis, most CMV-associated TCR beta chains appeared to be HLA-restricted, and the HLA associations seemed to be driven largely by CMV exposure. Because counts were too low, 15 or so rarely observed V segments, including chromosome 9 orphons, were excluded from the earlier analysis of under 650 of the donors. In a later genetic analysis, fewer N-insertions in productive TCRs were reported among donors in an Asian-associated ancestry cluster than the roughly 700-donor mean. The sequencing pipeline was judged likely to have produced a cluster of highly shared sequence variants as a technical artifact. The authors suggested that the approach could potentially be extended to other disease states and immunological phenotypes. The presence/absence analyses assumed that sequencing depth was roughly uniform across donors, and that assumption may not be true. Because some donors lacked HLA typing at each locus, the association tests relied only on the typed subset. Correlated functional status among segregating V segments might reflect linkage disequilibrium, but an unknown experimental factor could not be ruled out. Immune exposure information for the cohort was limited to CMV serostatus. A few of the identified cytomegalovirus-associated TCR beta chains were confirmed in vitro to be specific for cytomegalovirus antigens. A later analysis found that HLA-associated TCR beta chains were more clonally expanded and had lower generation probabilities than equally common non-associated chains. A later analysis reported that several top co-occurrence clusters appeared linked to parvovirus B19, influenza, CMV and Epstein-Barr virus. The study gave a list of under 200 TCR beta chains associated with cytomegalovirus.

The cohort was made up of 650 to 700 healthy bone marrow donors. At the time of sampling, every cohort member was nominally healthy, though immune exposures that went unrecorded were likely present. The donor tested CMV seropositive, placing the donor among the 290 or so seropositive members of the cohort. A peripheral blood sample was collected from each donor, and TCR beta sequencing was performed on peripheral blood mononuclear cells. Genomic DNA was extracted from the blood cell samples with the Qiagen DNeasy Blood Extraction Kit. In the germline V gene, CDR1 corresponds to SGHVS and CDR2 to FNYEAQ. Here V drops 5 bases and J drops 4 bases, and the junction holds 14 bases not matched to any gene. From its cysteine to its phenylalanine, the CDR3 spans 18 amino acids. Of all the DNA, just the CDR3 is kept, 54 bases in frame from base 1. Of note for this clone: The specificity of this receptor is unknown. The input lacks base qualities; no much larger clone sits a single base away.

The specimen was PBMCs. Recombination linked TRBV7-6 to TRBJ2-1, with 10 bases aligning to TRBD2. This receptor was identified in a man over 45 in good health and CMV-seropositive. The sequenced DNA is TGTGCCAGCAGCCCAGGCCGACTAGCGGGTACCCTTTACAATGAGCAGTTCTTC. This translates into CASSPGRLAGTLYNEQFF.